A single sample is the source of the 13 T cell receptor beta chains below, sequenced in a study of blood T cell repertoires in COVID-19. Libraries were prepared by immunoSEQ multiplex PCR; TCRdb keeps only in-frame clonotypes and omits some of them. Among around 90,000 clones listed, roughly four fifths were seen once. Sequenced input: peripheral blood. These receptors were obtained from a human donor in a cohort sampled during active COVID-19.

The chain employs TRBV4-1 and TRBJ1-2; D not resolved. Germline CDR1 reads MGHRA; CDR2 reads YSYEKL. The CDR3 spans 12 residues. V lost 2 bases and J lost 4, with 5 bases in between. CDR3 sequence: CASSQSSYGYTF. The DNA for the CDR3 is TGCGCCAGCAGCCAATCCAGCTATGGCTACACCTTC.

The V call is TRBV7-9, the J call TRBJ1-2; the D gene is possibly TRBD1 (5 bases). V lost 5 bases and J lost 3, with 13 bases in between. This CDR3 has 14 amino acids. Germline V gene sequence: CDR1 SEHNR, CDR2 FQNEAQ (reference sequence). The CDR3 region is CASSLVKGYYGYTF. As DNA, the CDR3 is TGTGCCAGCAGCCTCGTGAAGGGGTACTATGGCTACACCTTC. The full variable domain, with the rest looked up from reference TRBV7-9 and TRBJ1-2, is DTGVSQNPRHKITKRGQNVTFRCDPISEHNRLYWYRQTLGQGPEFLTYFQNEAQLEKSRLLSDRFSAERPKGSFSTLEIQRTEQGDSAMYLCASSLVKGYYGYTFGSGTRLTVV.

DNA of the CDR3: TGTGCCAGCAGTGATCGGACAGGGGGAAACACCATATATTTT. It translates to CASSDRTGGNTIYF. The chain links TRBV2 to TRBJ1-3; 8 bases fit TRBD1. Unmatched junction bases numbered 2, after V lost 3 bases and J lost 4 bases. The CDR3 spans 14 residues. The V gene's germline CDR1 is SNHLY and CDR2 FYNNEI.

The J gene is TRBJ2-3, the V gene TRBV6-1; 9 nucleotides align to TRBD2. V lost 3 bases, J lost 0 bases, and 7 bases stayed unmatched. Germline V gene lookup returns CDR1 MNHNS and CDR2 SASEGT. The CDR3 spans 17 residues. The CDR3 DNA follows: TGTGCCAGCAGTGACCCGCTCGGGACTAGCAGCACAGATACGCAGTATTTT. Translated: CASSDPLGTSSTDTQYF.

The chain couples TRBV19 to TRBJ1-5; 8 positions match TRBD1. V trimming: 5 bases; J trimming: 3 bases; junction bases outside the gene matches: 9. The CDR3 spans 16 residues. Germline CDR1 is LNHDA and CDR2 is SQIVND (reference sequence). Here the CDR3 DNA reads TGTGCCAGTAGTGCTCTCGGACAGGGATCCAATCAGCCCCAGCATTTT. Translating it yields CASSALGQGSNQPQHF.

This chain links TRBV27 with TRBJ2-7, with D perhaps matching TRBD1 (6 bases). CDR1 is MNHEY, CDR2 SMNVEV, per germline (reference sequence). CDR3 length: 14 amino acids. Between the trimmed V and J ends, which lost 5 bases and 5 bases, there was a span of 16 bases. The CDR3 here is CASSQGQGIDEQYF. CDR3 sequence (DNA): TGTGCCAGCAGTCAGGGACAAGGGATCGACGAGCAGTACTTC.

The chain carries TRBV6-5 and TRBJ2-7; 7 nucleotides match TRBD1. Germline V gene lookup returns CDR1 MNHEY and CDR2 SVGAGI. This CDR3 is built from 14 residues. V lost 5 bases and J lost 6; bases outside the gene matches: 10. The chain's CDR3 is CASSTDRSFGEQYF. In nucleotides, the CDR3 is TGTGCCAGCAGTACGGACAGGTCCTTTGGCGAGCAGTACTTC.

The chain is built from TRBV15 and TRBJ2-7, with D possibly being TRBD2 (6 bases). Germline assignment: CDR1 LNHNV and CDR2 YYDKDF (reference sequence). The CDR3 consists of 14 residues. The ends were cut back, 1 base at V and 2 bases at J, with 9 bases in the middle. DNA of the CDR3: TGTGCCACCAGCAGAGTGCGGGGACCCTACGAGCAGTACTTC. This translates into CATSRVRGPYEQYF. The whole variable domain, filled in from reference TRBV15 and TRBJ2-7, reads DAMVIQNPRYQVTQFGKPVTLSCSQTLNHNVMYWYQQKSSQAPKLLFHYYDKDFNNEADTPDNFQSRRPNTSFCFLDIRSPGLGDTAMYLCATSRVRGPYEQYFGPGTRLTVT.

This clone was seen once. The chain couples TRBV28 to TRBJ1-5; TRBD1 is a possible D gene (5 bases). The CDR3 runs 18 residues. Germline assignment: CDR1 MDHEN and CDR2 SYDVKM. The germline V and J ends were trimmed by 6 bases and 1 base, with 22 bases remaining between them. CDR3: CASSPSLGLGSSNQPQHF. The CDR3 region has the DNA TGTGCCAGCAGCCCCTCCCTGGGGCTCGGATCAAGCAATCAGCCCCAGCATTTT.

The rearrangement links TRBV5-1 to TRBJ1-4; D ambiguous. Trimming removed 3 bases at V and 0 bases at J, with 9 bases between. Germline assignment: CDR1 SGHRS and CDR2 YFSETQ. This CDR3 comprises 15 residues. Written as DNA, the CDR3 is TGCGCCAGCAGCTCTAAGCCTGCAACTAATGAAAAACTGTTTTTT. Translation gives CASSSKPATNEKLFF.

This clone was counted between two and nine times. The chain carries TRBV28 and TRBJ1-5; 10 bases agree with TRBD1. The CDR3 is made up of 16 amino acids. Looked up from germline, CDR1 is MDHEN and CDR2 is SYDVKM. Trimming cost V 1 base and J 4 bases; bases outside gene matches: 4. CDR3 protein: CASSLFGQGDNQPQHF. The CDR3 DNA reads TGTGCCAGCAGTTTATTTGGACAGGGGGATAATCAGCCCCAGCATTTT. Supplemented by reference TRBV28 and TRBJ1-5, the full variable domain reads DVKVTQSSRYLVKRTGEKVFLECVQDMDHENMFWYRQDPGLGLRLIYFSYDVKMKEKGDIPEGYSVSREKKERFSLILESASTNQTSMYLCASSLFGQGDNQPQHFGDGTRLSIL.

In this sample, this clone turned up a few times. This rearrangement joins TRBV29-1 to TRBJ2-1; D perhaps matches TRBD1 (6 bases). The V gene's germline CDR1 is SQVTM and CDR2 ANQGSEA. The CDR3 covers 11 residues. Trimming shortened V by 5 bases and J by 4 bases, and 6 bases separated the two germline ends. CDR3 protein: CSVTGYNEQFF. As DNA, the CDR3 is TGCAGCGTTACAGGGTACAATGAGCAGTTCTTC.

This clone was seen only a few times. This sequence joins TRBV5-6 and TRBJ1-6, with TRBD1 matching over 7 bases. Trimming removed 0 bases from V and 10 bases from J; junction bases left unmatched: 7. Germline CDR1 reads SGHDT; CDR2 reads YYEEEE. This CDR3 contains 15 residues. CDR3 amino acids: CASSLEQGMRSPLHF. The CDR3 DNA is TGTGCCAGCAGCTTGGAACAGGGGATGAGATCACCCCTCCACTTT.